The rows below give T cell receptor beta chains drawn from one sample of a study of blood T cell repertoires in COVID-19. Repertoires were generated with immunoSEQ multiplex PCR, while TCRdb's copy carries only in-frame clones and drops some. The sample shows 360,000 or so clones, 90% of them seen only once. Sample: peripheral blood. The receptor set was obtained from a man aged 18 to 29 with active or convalescent COVID-19. Each CDR3 is given without its conserved first and last residue. Fields, in order: CDR3 protein, V gene, J gene.

CDR3: ASTSVSTDTQY
V: TRBV28
J: TRBJ2-3

CDR3: ASSFGTSGELF
V: TRBV12-3/TRBV12-4
J: TRBJ2-2

CDR3: SVAGGAYYEQY
V: TRBV29-1
J: TRBJ2-7

CDR3: ASSSRPYNEQF
V: TRBV6-2/TRBV6-3
J: TRBJ2-1

CDR3: ASSYRGPNYGYT
V: TRBV27
J: TRBJ1-2

CDR3: AISVGTGEAF
V: TRBV10-3
J: TRBJ1-1

CDR3: ASSYSLDSSYEQY
V: TRBV6-2/TRBV6-3
J: TRBJ2-7

CDR3: ASSVGQGDGNTIY
V: TRBV5-8
J: TRBJ1-3

CDR3: ASSLNPTQGRFNEKLF
V: TRBV5-6
J: TRBJ1-4

CDR3: ASSSGTGDTNYGYT
V: TRBV6-6
J: TRBJ1-2

CDR3: ASSPRDLAERADTQY
V: TRBV3-1/TRBV3-2
J: TRBJ2-3

CDR3: ASPPRDKLGLNSNEQF
V: TRBV28
J: TRBJ2-1

CDR3: ASSLQVQGKNTGELF
V: TRBV5-1
J: TRBJ2-2

CDR3: ASSESGGTDTQY
V: TRBV25-1
J: TRBJ2-3

CDR3: SVPTGGFTEAF
V: TRBV29-1
J: TRBJ1-1

CDR3: ATSPGSAGTEAF
V: TRBV15
J: TRBJ1-1

CDR3: ASSHVGLGNTEAF
V: TRBV3-1/TRBV3-2
J: TRBJ1-1

CDR3: ASSSGGEKLF
V: TRBV7-9
J: TRBJ1-4

CDR3: ASSDGQRYNQPQH
V: TRBV6-1
J: TRBJ1-5

CDR3: ASRARGGEQY
V: TRBV7-2
J: TRBJ2-7

CDR3: ASSLNPWTVSNQPQH
V: TRBV2
J: TRBJ1-5

CDR3: ASSRPGTLTYEQY
V: TRBV28
J: TRBJ2-7

CDR3: ASSPTPRVGTEAF
V: TRBV5-1
J: TRBJ1-1

CDR3: ASSYNEGTWAF
V: TRBV6-5
J: TRBJ1-1

CDR3: ASSPGQAEGEKLF
V: TRBV7-9
J: TRBJ1-4

CDR3: ASSLEVGDTEAF
V: TRBV5-4
J: TRBJ1-1

CDR3: ASSLLGPQVSYEQY
V: TRBV7-6
J: TRBJ2-7

CDR3: ASSYGGTQETQY
V: TRBV6-6
J: TRBJ2-5

CDR3: ASNRQGGGSNQPQH
V: TRBV19
J: TRBJ1-5

CDR3: ASSVDTGQANYGYT
V: TRBV9
J: TRBJ1-2

CDR3: AISELRRGAMGTEAF
V: TRBV10-3
J: TRBJ1-1

CDR3: ASSLGQGASEQY
V: TRBV27
J: TRBJ2-7

CDR3: ATEKGGFTSEQY
V: TRBV28
J: TRBJ2-7

CDR3: ASSLGVVSYNEQF
V: TRBV4-1
J: TRBJ2-1

CDR3: ASSTSTGFQPQH
V: TRBV27
J: TRBJ1-5

CDR3: ASSPRGGNTIY
V: TRBV7-3
J: TRBJ1-3

CDR3: ASSPGTVNSPLH
V: TRBV5-6
J: TRBJ1-6

CDR3: ASSLGSGANVLT
V: TRBV11-3
J: TRBJ2-6

CDR3: ASSPPDGQIAEAF
V: TRBV14
J: TRBJ1-1

CDR3: ASSLMSPGITYEQY
V: TRBV27
J: TRBJ2-7